This T cell receptor beta chain was obtained from a study of T-cell memory formation after mild COVID-19. Study information: TCR clusters mostly belonged to single donors.

As regards this clonotype: Its antigen is as yet unknown.

CDR3 length: 17 amino acids. The V gene's germline CDR1 is MNHEY and CDR2 SMNVEV (reference sequence). The V segment lost 4 bases and the J segment 6 bases; nucleotides outside the gene matches: 10. Whole-study results and caveats: Contracting clones from day 15 to 85 had balanced CD4/CD8; later expanders favoured CD4+.

In TCRdb, the 5' RACE reads were re-called with MiXCR into one record per CDR3 protein. This table has roughly 410,000 distinct CDR3 sequences, about 24% appearing once. The sequencing sample was made of PBMCs or a T cell subset sorted from them (not recorded which). V usage is TRBV27 and J usage is TRBJ2-3; 13 nucleotides line up with TRBD2. This receptor was taken from an adult woman who had mild COVID-19 (a few samples of this study predate the infection). Cell type and time point are not known. CDR3 sequence (DNA): TGTGCCAGCAGTTCCCCCCCGGGACTAGCGGGAATGGATACGCAGTATTTT. Protein sequence: CASSSPPGLAGMDTQYF.